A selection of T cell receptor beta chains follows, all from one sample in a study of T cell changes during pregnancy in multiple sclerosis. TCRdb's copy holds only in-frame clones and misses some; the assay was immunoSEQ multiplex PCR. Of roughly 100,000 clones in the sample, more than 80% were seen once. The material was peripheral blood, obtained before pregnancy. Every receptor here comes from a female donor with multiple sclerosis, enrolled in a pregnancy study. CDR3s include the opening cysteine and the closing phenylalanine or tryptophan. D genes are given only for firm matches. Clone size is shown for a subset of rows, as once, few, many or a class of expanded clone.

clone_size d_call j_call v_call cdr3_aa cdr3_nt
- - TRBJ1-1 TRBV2 CASSGTEAFF TGTGCCAGCTCCGGGACAGAAGCTTTCTTT
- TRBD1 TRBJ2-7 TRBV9 CASSVNAGGSYEQYF TGTGCCAGCAGCGTAAACGCAGGGGGCTCTTACGAGCAGTACTTC
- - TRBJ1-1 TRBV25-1 CASKGHNRHHGGTEAFF TGTGCCAGCAAGGGGCATAACCGACATCACGGCGGCACTGAAGCTTTCTTT
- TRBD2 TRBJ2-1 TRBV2 CASRGSGGAGNEQFF TGTGCCAGCAGAGGTAGCGGGGGGGCGGGCAATGAGCAGTTCTTC
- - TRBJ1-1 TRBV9 CASSVATLGTEAFF TGTGCCAGCAGCGTAGCCACCCTCGGCACTGAAGCTTTCTTT
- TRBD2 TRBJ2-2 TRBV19 CASSNVGGANTGELFF TGTGCCAGTAGTAACGTGGGAGGGGCTAACACCGGGGAGCTGTTTTTT
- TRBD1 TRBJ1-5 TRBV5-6 CASSLGFGQGNQPQHF TGTGCCAGCAGCTTGGGCTTTGGACAGGGCAATCAGCCCCAGCATTTT
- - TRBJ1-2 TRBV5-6 CASSLVTDMNGYTF TGTGCCAGCAGCTTGGTAACTGATATGAATGGCTACACCTTC
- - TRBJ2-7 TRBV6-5 CASSPRRGEQYF TGTGCCAGCAGTCCACGACGAGGCGAGCAGTACTTC
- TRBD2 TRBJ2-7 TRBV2 CASTKGGLAGHYEQYF TGTGCCAGCACTAAAGGCGGACTAGCGGGCCACTACGAGCAGTACTTC
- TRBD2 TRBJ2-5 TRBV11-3 CASSLGASGGMVVETQYF TGTGCCAGCAGCTTGGGGGCTAGCGGGGGGATGGTCGTGGAGACCCAGTACTTC
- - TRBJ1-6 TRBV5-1 CASSPGESSYNSPLHF TGCGCCAGCAGCCCAGGGGAGAGCTCCTATAATTCACCCCTCCACTTT
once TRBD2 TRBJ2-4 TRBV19 CASSMLRLAGDYGGSKNIQYF TGTGCCAGTAGTATGCTGAGACTAGCGGGGGACTACGGGGGGAGCAAAAACATTCAGTACTTC
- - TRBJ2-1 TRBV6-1 CATMGPLVNEQFF TGTGCCACGATGGGGCCTCTGGTCAATGAGCAGTTCTTC
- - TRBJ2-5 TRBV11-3 CASSSSGIETQYF TGTGCCAGCAGCTCATCAGGGATTGAGACCCAGTACTTC
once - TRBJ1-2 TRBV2 CASTGNYGYTF TGTGCCAGTACGGGAAACTATGGCTACACCTTC
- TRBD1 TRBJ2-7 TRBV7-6 CASTAGQGVGEQYF TGTGCCAGCACCGCGGGACAGGGAGTCGGCGAGCAGTACTTC
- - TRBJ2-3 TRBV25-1 CASSEATSPTDTQYF TGTGCCAGCAGTGAAGCAACTTCCCCGACAGATACGCAGTATTTT
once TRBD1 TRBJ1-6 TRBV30 CAWSPGGNSPLHF TGTGCCTGGAGTCCAGGGGGTAATTCACCCCTCCACTTT
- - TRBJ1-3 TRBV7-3 CASRYSHSGNTIYF TGTGCCAGCAGGTACAGCCACTCTGGAAACACCATATATTTT
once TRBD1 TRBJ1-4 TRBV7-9 CASSSRTGKLNEKLFF TGTGCCAGCAGCTCCCGGACAGGGAAGCTTAATGAAAAACTGTTTTTT
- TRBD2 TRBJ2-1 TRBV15 CATSRGDAGGYNEQFF TGTGCCACCAGCAGGGGGGACGCGGGGGGATACAATGAGCAGTTCTTC
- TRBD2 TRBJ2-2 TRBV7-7 CASSFASGGTGELFF TGTGCTAGCAGCTTTGCTTCGGGGGGCACCGGGGAGCTGTTTTTT
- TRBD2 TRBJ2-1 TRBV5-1 CASSLDRQDGLAGVYNEQFF TGCGCCAGCAGCTTGGATCGACAGGACGGACTAGCGGGAGTTTACAATGAGCAGTTCTTC
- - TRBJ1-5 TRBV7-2 CASSLGQGQPQHF TGTGCCAGCAGTCTGGGGCAGGGACAGCCCCAGCATTTT
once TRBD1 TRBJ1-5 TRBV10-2 CASTGGTGYQPQHF TGCGCCAGCACGGGTGGGACAGGGTATCAGCCCCAGCATTTT
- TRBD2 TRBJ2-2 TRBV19 CASSIRWTSGPFANTGELFF TGTGCCAGTAGTATAAGGTGGACTAGCGGGCCTTTCGCGAACACCGGGGAGCTGTTTTTT
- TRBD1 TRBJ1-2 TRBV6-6 CASTPRQGGYGYTF TGTGCCAGCACCCCGAGACAGGGGGGTTATGGCTACACCTTC
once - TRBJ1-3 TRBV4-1 CASSKQGGGNTIYF TGCGCCAGCAGCAAGCAGGGAGGCGGAAACACCATATATTTT
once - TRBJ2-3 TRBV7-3 CASSSRGGDGATDTQYF TGTGCCAGCAGCTCCCGAGGGGGGGATGGGGCCACAGATACGCAGTATTTT
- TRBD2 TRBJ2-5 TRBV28 CASRDSGRLGQETQYF TGTGCCAGCAGGGATAGCGGGAGGCTGGGCCAAGAGACCCAGTACTTC
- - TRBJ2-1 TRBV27 CASSFGLAVNEQFF TGTGCCAGCAGTTTTGGTCTAGCTGTCAATGAGCAGTTCTTC